The present T cell receptor (beta chain) was sequenced within a study of T-cell memory formation after mild COVID-19. Study context: Across donors, TCR clusters were largely donor specific.

TCRdb processed the 5' RACE reads anew with MiXCR; each CDR3 protein has one entry. This table holds about 430,000 distinct CDR3 sequences, around 17% found once. This clonotype was recorded a few times. This CDR3 has 12 amino acids. V gave up 11 bases and J gave up 0 bases, with 11 bases separating them. Germline CDR1 ENHRY, CDR2 SYGVKD. The chain has TRBV10-3 and TRBJ2-7; D gene ambiguous. This receptor was obtained from a man aged 18 to 29 who had mild COVID-19 (a few samples of this study predate the infection). Cell type and time point are not known. What was sequenced was PBMCs or a T cell subset sorted from them (not recorded which). Here the CDR3 DNA reads TGTGCCTCAGAGAGTACCTCCTACGAGCAGTACTTC. Its protein product is CASESTSYEQYF.